This T cell receptor (beta chain) was identified in a study of blood T cells in healthy people across ages. The study, taken as a whole, reports: The recorded TCR beta diversity per million T cells decreased in a roughly linear manner with age. The percentage of naive T cells correlated strongly with TCR beta diversity.

In its sample, this clonotype was seen many times. Its cognate antigen is unknown. The V gene lost 1 base and the J gene lost 7 bases, with 2 bases spanning the gap. Germline V CDR1 and CDR2: MNHEY, SVGAGI. CDR3 length: 11 residues. A second PCR, run for roughly 6 to 11 cycles, used a sample-barcoded 5' primer plus a J-beta primer mix. TCRdb reprocessed the 5' RACE reads via MiXCR and lists one record per CDR3 protein. The table lists 1.5 million to 2 million distinct CDR3 sequences, more than 35% of them singletons. This receptor was taken from a human donor in good health. Sequencing was done on a sample of blood. The chain employs TRBV6-5 and TRBJ2-1; D remains unclear. The CDR3 DNA is TGTGCCAGCAGTTACTGGAATGAGCAGTTCTTC. This codes for CASSYWNEQFF.